This T cell receptor beta chain was identified in a study of blood T cell repertoires in COVID-19. Study information: Nucleic acid was either cDNA or gDNA, and it came from T cells, B-cell-depleted T cells, or PBMCs.

CDR1 and CDR2 from the germline V gene are SGHTA and FQGNSA. The ends were cut back, 1 base at V and 5 bases at J, with 9 bases in the middle. The CDR3 spans 13 residues. Study processing details: Counts of nucleated cells, estimated from reference gene primer amplification, were obtained. The method was immunoSEQ multiplex PCR; TCRdb's version includes in-frame clones alone and lacks a portion of them. V and J calls plus clone size are reproduced from that table; the DNA served to infer D and trimming. The sample shows hundreds of thousands of clones, 80% to 90% of them seen only once. What was sequenced was peripheral blood. V and J are TRBV7-2 and TRBJ2-7; maybe TRBD1 (6 bases). This sequence was found in a woman older than 75 with active or convalescent COVID-19. The CDR3 protein is CASSLGQGNEQYF. The DNA of the CDR3 is TGTGCCAGCAGCTTAGGCCAGGGGAACGAGCAGTACTTC.